This passage covers 17 T cell receptor beta chains from one sample sequenced in a study of shared clonotypes between healthy human individuals. Here immunoSEQ multiplex PCR was the method, and the copy in TCRdb shows in-frame clones only, minus some. The data show about 2.3 million clones, with 80% to 95% seen just once and about 0.39% held by the top ten. Sequencing was performed on naive CD4+ T cells from PBMCs. Specified subset: CD45RA+ positively selected. The receptors were gathered from a man aged 18 to 29 in good health. Some clones in this sample may be carry-over from other donors' samples.

The V call is TRBV2, the J call TRBJ1-5; no clear D. CDR1 and CDR2 from the germline V gene are SNHLY and FYNNEI. Trimming stripped 5 bases from V and 4 bases from J, with 18 bases between. CDR3 length: 16 residues. The CDR3 region is CASSIRRAIRNQPQHF. The DNA for the CDR3 is TGTGCCAGCAGTATTAGGAGGGCCATACGGAATCAGCCCCAGCATTTT.

The rearrangement uses TRBV5-1 and TRBJ2-3; 11 bases align to TRBD2. V shed 0 bases and J 2 bases; nucleotides not matched to a gene: 8. There are 18 residues in the CDR3. The germline gives CDR1 SGHRS, CDR2 YFSETQ. The chain's CDR3 is CASSLASSGRYYTDTQYF. CDR3 nucleotide sequence: TGCGCCAGCAGCTTGGCCTCTAGCGGGAGGTACTACACAGATACGCAGTATTTT.

Remarks on this clone: The sample has other DNA sequences that encode this CDR3 too. V usage is TRBV5-1 and J usage is TRBJ1-2; 8 nucleotides align to TRBD1. The CDR3 is made up of 14 amino acids. V lost 4 bases and J lost 3; bases outside the gene matches: 5. Germline V gene sequence: CDR1 SGHRS, CDR2 YFSETQ. The CDR3: CASSPMTGDYGYTF. The CDR3 bases are TGCGCCAGCAGCCCCATGACAGGGGACTATGGCTACACCTTC.

This chain connects TRBV7-9 to TRBJ2-7; maybe TRBD2 (5 bases). Germline V gene data show CDR1 as SEHNR and CDR2 as FQNEAQ (reference sequence). This CDR3 has 17 amino acids. V gave up 4 bases and J gave up 0 bases, with 19 bases separating them. The CDR3 protein is CASSSAGIGLSSYEQYF. DNA for the CDR3: TGTGCCAGCAGCTCCGCGGGCATAGGGTTAAGCTCCTACGAGCAGTACTTC.

J is TRBJ2-1 and V is TRBV5-5, with no clear D. The V end lost 0 bases, the J end lost 2 bases, and 6 bases lay between the germline ends. CDR3 length: 14 amino acids. Germline lookup yields CDR1 SGHKS and CDR2 YYEKEE (reference sequence). The CDR3: CASSLGPAYNEQFF. CDR3 coding DNA: TGTGCCAGCAGCTTGGGCCCAGCCTACAATGAGCAGTTCTTC.

The chain recombines TRBV9 with TRBJ2-5, with D perhaps matching TRBD1 (7 bases). Trimming removed 4 bases at V and 7 bases at J, with 20 bases between. The CDR3 loop spans 15 amino acids. The germline gives CDR1 SGDLS, CDR2 YYNGEE. CDR3: CASSPAQGGMVTQYF. In DNA, the CDR3 is TGTGCCAGCAGCCCCGCCCAGGGGGGAATGGTGACCCAGTACTTC.

For the CDR3, the DNA is TGCGCCAGCAGCGTCCTGGACAGTAGCTACGAGCAGTACTTC. Its translation is CASSVLDSSYEQYF. The V call is TRBV5-1, the J call TRBJ2-7, with D tentatively TRBD1 (6 bases). This CDR3 comprises 14 residues. Trimming stripped 4 bases from V and 3 bases from J, with 14 bases between. Germline assignment: CDR1 SGHRS and CDR2 YFSETQ.

The chain carries TRBV4-2 and TRBJ2-6; 10 bases align to TRBD2. The CDR3 loop spans 18 amino acids. V lost 4 bases and J lost 4; bases outside the gene matches: 10. The germline CDR1 and CDR2 sequences are LGHNA and YNFKEQ. CDR3 amino acids: CASSPPLAGALGANVLTF. The CDR3 DNA reads as TGTGCCAGCAGCCCGCCCCTAGCGGGAGCGTTAGGGGCCAACGTCCTGACTTTC.

J is TRBJ1-1 and V is TRBV28; D is unresolved. The germline V gene has CDR1 MDHEN and CDR2 SYDVKM. Between the trimmed V and J ends, which lost 8 bases and 5 bases, there was a span of 12 bases. The CDR3 sequence is 12 residues long. As DNA, the CDR3 is TGTGCCAGCGTGGGCTACAGTACTGAAGCTTTCTTT. It translates to CASVGYSTEAFF. Using reference TRBV28 and TRBJ1-1 for the parts outside the CDR3, the full variable domain is DVKVTQSSRYLVKRTGEKVFLECVQDMDHENMFWYRQDPGLGLRLIYFSYDVKMKEKGDIPEGYSVSREKKERFSLILESASTNQTSMYLCASVGYSTEAFFGQGTRLTVV.

The chain uses TRBV9 and TRBJ1-2, with D perhaps TRBD1 (6 bases). This CDR3 spans 15 amino acids. Germline CDR1 and CDR2: SGDLS and YYNGEE. With 3 bases removed from V and 4 bases from J, the gap between germline ends came to 16 bases. The CDR3 here is CASSAHFRGAYGYTF. The CDR3 nucleotides are TGTGCCAGCAGCGCTCACTTCCGGGGGGCCTATGGCTACACCTTC.

This rearrangement joins TRBV10-1 to TRBJ2-7; 11 nucleotides align to TRBD1. Germline V CDR1 and CDR2: WNHNN, SYGVQD (reference sequence). V lost 5 bases, J lost 6 bases, and 6 bases stayed unmatched. The CDR3 covers 14 residues. This CDR3 is CASSFRTGGPEQYF. Here the CDR3 DNA reads TGCGCCAGCAGTTTCCGGACAGGGGGCCCCGAGCAGTACTTC.

The chain employs TRBV6-6 and TRBJ2-7; 13 bases map to TRBD2. The CDR3 sequence is 15 residues long. J was trimmed by 2 bases and V by 4 bases; bases with no gene match: 2. Germline V CDR1 and CDR2: MNHNY, SVGAGI (reference sequence). The CDR3 is CASSLGLAGTYEQYF. CDR3 DNA: TGTGCCAGCAGTTTGGGACTAGCGGGAACCTACGAGCAGTACTTC.

V usage is TRBV14 and J usage is TRBJ2-3; TRBD2 might be the D (6 bases). V was clipped by 3 bases and J by 3 bases, with 10 bases between them. The CDR3 loop spans 14 amino acids. The V gene's germline CDR1 is SGHDN and CDR2 FVKESK. CDR3 protein: CASSHPRGTDTQYF. CDR3 in DNA: TGTGCCAGCAGCCACCCCCGGGGGACAGATACGCAGTATTTT.

CDR3 residues: CASSYSNRRDEQYF. The DNA of the CDR3 is TGTGCCAGCAGTTACTCTAATCGCCGGGACGAGCAGTACTTC. The chain is built from TRBV6-5 and TRBJ2-7; D gene unclear. This CDR3 has 14 residues. Per the germline V gene, CDR1 is MNHEY and CDR2 is SVGAGI. Trimming shortened V by 0 bases and J by 5 bases, and 11 bases separated the two germline ends.

This clone has just one count. The CDR3 bases are TGTGCCAGCAGCGTTTCAGGACTAGCGGGAGGGCCCCAGTACTTC. Protein product: CASSVSGLAGGPQYF. This chain connects TRBV9 to TRBJ2-5; 15 positions match TRBD2. This CDR3 has 15 residues. Germline assignment: CDR1 SGDLS and CDR2 YYNGEE. The ends lost 2 bases at V and 9 bases at J; junction bases unmatched: 5.

V gene TRBV6-1 combines with J gene TRBJ1-5; no clear D. Trimming removed 3 bases at V and 7 bases at J, with 13 bases between. This CDR3 is built from 14 residues. CDR1 and CDR2 (germline): MNHNS, SASEGT. CDR3 loop: CASSDFYRAQPQHF. Written as DNA, the CDR3 is TGTGCCAGCAGTGATTTCTATAGGGCCCAGCCCCAGCATTTT.

The chain employs TRBV29-1 and TRBJ1-1, with D unclear. Deletions cut 4 bases from V and 0 bases from J, with 12 bases between. Germline V gene sequence: CDR1 SQVTM, CDR2 ANQGSEA. CDR3 length equals 14 residues. The DNA of the CDR3 is TGCAGCGTTGTAATCTCCCTATTGAACACTGAAGCTTTCTTT. It specifies CSVVISLLNTEAFF.